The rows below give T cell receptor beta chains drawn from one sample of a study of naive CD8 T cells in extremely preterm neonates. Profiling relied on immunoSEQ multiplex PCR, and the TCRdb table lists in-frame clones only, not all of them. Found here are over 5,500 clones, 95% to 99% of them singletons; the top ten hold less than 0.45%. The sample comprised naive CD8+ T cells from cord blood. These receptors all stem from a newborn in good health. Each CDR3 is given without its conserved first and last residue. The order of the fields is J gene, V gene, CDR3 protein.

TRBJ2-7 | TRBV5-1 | ASSPLTGPAHEQY
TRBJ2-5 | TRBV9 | ASSPGDRAPY
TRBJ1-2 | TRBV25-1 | ASSETGEEGYT
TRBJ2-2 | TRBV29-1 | SVEANINTGELF
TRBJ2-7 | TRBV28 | ASSSLRDRDYEQY
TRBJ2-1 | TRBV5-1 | ASAWGSGGRGEQF
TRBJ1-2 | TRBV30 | AWSGQGGYT
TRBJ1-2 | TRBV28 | ASSPSSEVVYGYT
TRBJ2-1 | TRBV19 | ASSPGTSGGAKIYNEQF
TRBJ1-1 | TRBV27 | ASSLGAEAF